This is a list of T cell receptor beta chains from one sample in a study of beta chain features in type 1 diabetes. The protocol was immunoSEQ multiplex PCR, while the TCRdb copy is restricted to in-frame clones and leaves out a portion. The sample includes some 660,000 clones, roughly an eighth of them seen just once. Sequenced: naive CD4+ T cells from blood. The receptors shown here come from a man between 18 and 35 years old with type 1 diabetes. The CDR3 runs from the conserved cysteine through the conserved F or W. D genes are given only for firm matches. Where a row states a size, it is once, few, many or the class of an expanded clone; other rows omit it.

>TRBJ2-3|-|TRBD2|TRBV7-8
TGTGCCAGCAGCTCCGGCTCGTCCTTACTAGCGAGGTCCACAGATACGCAGTATTTT
CASSSGSSLLARSTDTQYF
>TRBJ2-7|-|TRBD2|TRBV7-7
TGTGCTAGCAGCTTAGGGGCGGCGGGAGGGCCCTCGAGGCAGTACTTC
CASSLGAAGGPSRQYF
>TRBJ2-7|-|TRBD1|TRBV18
TGTGCCAGCTCACCACCCGGGACCCTCAGGGGGGAGCAGTACTTC
CASSPPGTLRGEQYF
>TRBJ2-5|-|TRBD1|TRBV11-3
TGTGCCAGCAGCCAAGGACAGGGGGCCGGAGAGACCCAGTACTTC
CASSQGQGAGETQYF
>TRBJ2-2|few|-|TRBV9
TGTGCCAGCAGCGTAAGACAGGTGATTGGCACCGGGGAGCTGTTTTTT
CASSVRQVIGTGELFF
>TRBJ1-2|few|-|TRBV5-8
TGTGCCAGCAGCTTAAGGAGGTGGGGCTACACCTTC
CASSLRRWGYTF
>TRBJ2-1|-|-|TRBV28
TGTGCCAGCAGTTTAAACTTCCCCAAGTCTGGTGAGCAGTTCTTC
CASSLNFPKSGEQFF
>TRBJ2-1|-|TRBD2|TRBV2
TGTGCCAGCAGCGACCCCGGCGGGGGGGCCGGTGAGCAGTTCTTC
CASSDPGGGAGEQFF
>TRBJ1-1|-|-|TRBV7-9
TGTGCCAGCAGCTTAGATCTGTCCCTTAACACTGAAGCTTTCTTT
CASSLDLSLNTEAFF
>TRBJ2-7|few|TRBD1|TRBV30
TGTGCCTCACAAACAGGGGCCGGATTCGGCGAGCAGTACTTC
CASQTGAGFGEQYF
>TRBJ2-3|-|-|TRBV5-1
TGCGCCAGCAGCCCGAGCCGGGACAAAGGCACAGATACGCAGTATTTT
CASSPSRDKGTDTQYF
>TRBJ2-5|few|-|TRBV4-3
TGCGCCAGCAGCCGAACTAACCAGGGGGAGACCCAGTACTTC
CASSRTNQGETQYF
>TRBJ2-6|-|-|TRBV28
TGTGCCAGCACTCCTCTCAGAGGGTCAGCCTCTGGGGCCAACGTCCTGACTTTC
CASTPLRGSASGANVLTF
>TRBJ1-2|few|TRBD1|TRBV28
TGTGCCAGCAGCCAAACAGGGGGCGGCTATGGCTACACCTTC
CASSQTGGGYGYTF
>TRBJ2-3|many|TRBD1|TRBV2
TGTGCAGCGGACAGGGGGAGCACAGATACGCAGTATTTT
CAADRGSTDTQYF
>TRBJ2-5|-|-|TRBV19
TGTGCCAGTACCCTCCAAGGCTGGGGATACCAAGAGACCCAGTACTTC
CASTLQGWGYQETQYF
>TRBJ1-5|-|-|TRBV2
TGTGCCAGCAGCCCCCTTGGGGGCAATCAGCCCCAGCATTTT
CASSPLGGNQPQHF
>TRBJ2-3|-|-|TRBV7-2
TGTGCCAGCAGCATTTCTCCAGGGAGCACAGATACGCAGTATTTT
CASSISPGSTDTQYF
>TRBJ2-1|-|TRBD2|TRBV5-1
TGCGCCAGCAGCGGAGGGACTAGCGGATCCTACAATGAGCAGTTCTTC
CASSGGTSGSYNEQFF
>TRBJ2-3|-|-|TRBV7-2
TGTGCCAGCAGCTTAGGAGGGCCGGCGCAGTATTTT
CASSLGGPAQYF
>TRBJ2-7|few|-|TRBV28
TGTGCCAGCGGGAGGGGGCCCGTCTACGAGCAGTACTTC
CASGRGPVYEQYF
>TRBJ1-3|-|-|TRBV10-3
TGTGCCATCTTGCAGGAGAGCTCTGGAAACACCATATATTTT
CAILQESSGNTIYF
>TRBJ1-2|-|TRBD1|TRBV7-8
TGTGCCAGCAGCTTACGACAGGGGGCAAATGGCTACACCTTC
CASSLRQGANGYTF
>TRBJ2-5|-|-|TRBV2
TGTGCCAGCAGGGAGGGAGTGGAGACCCAGTACTTC
CASREGVETQYF
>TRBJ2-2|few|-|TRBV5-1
TGCGCCAGCAGCTTGGGGCAATCCGGGGAGCTGTTTTTT
CASSLGQSGELFF
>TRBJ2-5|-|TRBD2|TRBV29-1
TGCAGCGTTACAACCGGGACTAGCGGGGTACAAGAGACCCAGTACTTC
CSVTTGTSGVQETQYF
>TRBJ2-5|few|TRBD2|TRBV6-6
TGTGCCAGCACTCACCGGCTAGCGGGGAGGACCCAGTACTTC
CASTHRLAGRTQYF
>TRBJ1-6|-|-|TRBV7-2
TGTGCCAGCAGCTTAGTGGGGGGGGCGGCTTCACCCCTCCACTTT
CASSLVGGAASPLHF
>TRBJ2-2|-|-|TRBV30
TGTGCCTGGAGTGTACCGGGACACCTAGGAACCGGGGAGCTGTTTTTT
CAWSVPGHLGTGELFF
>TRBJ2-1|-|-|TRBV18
TGTGCCAGCTCACCCAGTCCCGCGGATGAGCAGTTCTTC
CASSPSPADEQFF
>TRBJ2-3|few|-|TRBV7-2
TGTGCCAGCAGCGTCTCCCAGGCTAGAGATACGCAGTATTTT
CASSVSQARDTQYF
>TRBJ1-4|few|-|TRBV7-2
TGTGCCAGCAGCTCTTCCAGTGGCTACGAAAAACTGTTTTTT
CASSSSSGYEKLFF
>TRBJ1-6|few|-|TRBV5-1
TGCGCCAGCAGCTTGGCCAGGCAGGGTGAATCCTATAATTCACCCCTCCACTTT
CASSLARQGESYNSPLHF